This is a list of T cell receptor beta chains from one sample in a study of response to subunit inactivated influenza vaccine. Each CDR3 protein gets one entry after TCRdb re-called the RT-PCR reads with MiXCR. The data hold fewer than 800,000 distinct CDR3 sequences, with approximately 14% observed a single time. The sample consisted of PBMCs from blood, taken 11 to 12 days after vaccination. These receptors were collected from a man aged 45-60 years who received an inactivated influenza vaccine. The CDR3 runs from the conserved cysteine through the conserved F or W. D genes are given only for firm matches.

v_gene: TRBV6-2/TRBV6-3
d_gene: -
CDR3aa: CASSYSQLNSPLHF

v_gene: TRBV27
d_gene: -
CDR3aa: CASSFGSATDTQYF

v_gene: TRBV5-5
d_gene: -
CDR3aa: CASSLGGGGDQPQHF

v_gene: TRBV30
d_gene: TRBD1
CDR3aa: CAWSVAGQAYNSPLHF

v_gene: TRBV6-1
d_gene: -
CDR3aa: CASMKQLPYNSPLHF

v_gene: TRBV2
d_gene: TRBD2
CDR3aa: CASLGLAGADTQYF

v_gene: TRBV5-6
d_gene: TRBD2
CDR3aa: CASSAGTSEADTQYF

v_gene: TRBV19
d_gene: TRBD2
CDR3aa: CASSKTKLAGLYEQYF

v_gene: TRBV5-1
d_gene: -
CDR3aa: CASSRGVPAEAFF

v_gene: TRBV3-1
d_gene: -
CDR3aa: CASSPRLGGQETQYF

v_gene: TRBV7-9
d_gene: -
CDR3aa: CASSLEAAGYGYTF

v_gene: TRBV27
d_gene: TRBD2
CDR3aa: CASSFAAGGSYEQYF

v_gene: TRBV7-2
d_gene: -
CDR3aa: CASSPRVGDTQYF

v_gene: TRBV4-3
d_gene: TRBD2
CDR3aa: CASSQDVSSGSSYNEQFF

v_gene: TRBV5-1
d_gene: TRBD2
CDR3aa: CASSLVLAGENEQYF

v_gene: TRBV6-2/TRBV6-3
d_gene: -
CDR3aa: CASSPVGGAGSYNEQFF

v_gene: TRBV7-9
d_gene: -
CDR3aa: CASSPFGSASTDTQYF

v_gene: TRBV6-1
d_gene: TRBD1
CDR3aa: CASSGDKQGAGTGELFF